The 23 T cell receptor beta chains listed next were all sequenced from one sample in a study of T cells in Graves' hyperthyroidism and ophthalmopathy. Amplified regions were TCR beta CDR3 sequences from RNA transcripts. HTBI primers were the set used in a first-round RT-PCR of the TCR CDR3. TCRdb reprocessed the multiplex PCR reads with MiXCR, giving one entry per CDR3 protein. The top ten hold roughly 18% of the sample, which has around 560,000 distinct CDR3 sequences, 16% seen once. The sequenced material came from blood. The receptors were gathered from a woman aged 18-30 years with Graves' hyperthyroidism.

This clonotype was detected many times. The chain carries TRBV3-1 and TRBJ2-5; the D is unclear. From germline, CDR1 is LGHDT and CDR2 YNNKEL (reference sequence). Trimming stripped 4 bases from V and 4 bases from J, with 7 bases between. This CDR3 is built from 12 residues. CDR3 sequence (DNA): TGTGCCAGCAGCCCTGAATTAGAGACCCAGTACTTC. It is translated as CASSPELETQYF.

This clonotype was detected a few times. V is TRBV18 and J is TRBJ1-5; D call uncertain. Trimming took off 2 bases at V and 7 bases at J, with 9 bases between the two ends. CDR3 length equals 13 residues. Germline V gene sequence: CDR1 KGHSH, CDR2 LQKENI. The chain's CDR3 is CASSPGSTQPQHF. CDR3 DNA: TGTGCCAGCTCACCAGGGAGCACCCAGCCCCAGCATTTT.

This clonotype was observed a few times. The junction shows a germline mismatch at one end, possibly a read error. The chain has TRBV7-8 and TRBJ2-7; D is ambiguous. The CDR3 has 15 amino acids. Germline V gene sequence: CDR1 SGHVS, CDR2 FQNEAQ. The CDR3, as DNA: TGCGCCAGCAGCCAAATAGGGCCGGTCTCCTACGAGCAGTACTTC. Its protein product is CASSQIGPVSYEQYF. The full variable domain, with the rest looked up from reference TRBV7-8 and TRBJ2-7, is GAGVSQSPRYKVAKRGQDVALRCDPISGHVSLFWYQQALGQGPEFLTYFQNEAQLDKSGLPSDRFFAERPEGSVSTLKIQRTQQEDSAVYLCASSQIGPVSYEQYFGPGTRLTVT.

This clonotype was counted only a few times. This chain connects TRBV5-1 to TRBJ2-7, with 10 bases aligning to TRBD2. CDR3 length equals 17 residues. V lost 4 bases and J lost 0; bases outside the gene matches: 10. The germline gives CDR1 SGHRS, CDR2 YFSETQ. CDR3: CASSLGLAATSSYEQYF. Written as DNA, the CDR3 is TGCGCCAGCAGCCTTGGACTAGCGGCTACTAGCTCCTACGAGCAGTACTTC.

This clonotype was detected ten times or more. The CDR3 DNA follows: TGTGCCAGCAGTGCCGGGACAGGCTACAATGAGCAGTTCTTC. Translation gives CASSAGTGYNEQFF. This sequence joins TRBV6-1 and TRBJ2-1; 8 nucleotides agree with TRBD1. The CDR3 has 14 amino acids. J was trimmed by 3 bases and V by 4 bases; bases with no gene match: 2. Germline V gives CDR1 MNHNS, CDR2 SASEGT.

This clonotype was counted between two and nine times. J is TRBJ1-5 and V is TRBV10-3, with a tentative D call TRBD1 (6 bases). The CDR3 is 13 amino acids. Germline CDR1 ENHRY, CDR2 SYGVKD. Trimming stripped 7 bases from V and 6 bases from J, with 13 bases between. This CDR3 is CAIKSGAAQPQHF. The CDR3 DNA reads TGTGCCATCAAGTCAGGGGCCGCTCAGCCCCAGCATTTT.

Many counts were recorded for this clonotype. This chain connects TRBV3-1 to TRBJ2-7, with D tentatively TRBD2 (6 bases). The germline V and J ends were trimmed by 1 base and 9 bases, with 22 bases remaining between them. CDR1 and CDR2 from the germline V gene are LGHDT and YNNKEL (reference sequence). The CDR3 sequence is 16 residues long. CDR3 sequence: CASSQGRGRRSFGQYF. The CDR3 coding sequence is TGTGCCAGCAGCCAAGGGAGGGGTCGTCGGTCTTTCGGGCAGTACTTC.

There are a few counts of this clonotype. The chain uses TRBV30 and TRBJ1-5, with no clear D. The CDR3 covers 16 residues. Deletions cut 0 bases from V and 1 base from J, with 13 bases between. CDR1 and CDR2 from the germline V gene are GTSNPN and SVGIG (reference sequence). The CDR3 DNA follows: TGTGCCTGGAGTGTACTCCCGGGAACAAGCAATCAGCCCCAGCATTTT. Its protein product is CAWSVLPGTSNQPQHF.

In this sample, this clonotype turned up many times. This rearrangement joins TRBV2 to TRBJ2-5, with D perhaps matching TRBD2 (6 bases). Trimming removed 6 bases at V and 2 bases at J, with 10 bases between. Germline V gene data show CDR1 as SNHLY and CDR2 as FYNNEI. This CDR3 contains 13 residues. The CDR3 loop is CASRGDLQETQYF. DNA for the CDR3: TGTGCCAGCAGGGGGGACTTACAAGAGACCCAGTACTTC.

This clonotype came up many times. The DNA of the CDR3 is TGCGCCAGCAGCTTTTCTAGCGGATCGTACTACGAGCAGTACTTC. This codes for CASSFSSGSYYEQYF. This chain connects TRBV5-1 to TRBJ2-7, with 7 positions matching TRBD2. The germline gives CDR1 SGHRS, CDR2 YFSETQ. The J segment lost 3 bases and the V segment lost 2 bases, leaving 8 bases of the junction unmatched. This CDR3 region has 15 residues.

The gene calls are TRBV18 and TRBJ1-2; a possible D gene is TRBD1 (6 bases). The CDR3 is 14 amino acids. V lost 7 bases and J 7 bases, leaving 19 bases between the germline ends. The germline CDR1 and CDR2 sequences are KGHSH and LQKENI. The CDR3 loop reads CASLPSGQSFGYTF. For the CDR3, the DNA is TGTGCCAGCTTACCGTCAGGACAGAGTTTTGGCTACACCTTC.

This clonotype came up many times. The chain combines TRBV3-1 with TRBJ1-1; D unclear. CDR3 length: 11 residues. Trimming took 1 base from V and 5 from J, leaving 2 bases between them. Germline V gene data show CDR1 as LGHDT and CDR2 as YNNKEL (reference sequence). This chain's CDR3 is CASSQGTEAFF. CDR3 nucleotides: TGTGCCAGCAGCCAAGGGACTGAAGCTTTCTTT.

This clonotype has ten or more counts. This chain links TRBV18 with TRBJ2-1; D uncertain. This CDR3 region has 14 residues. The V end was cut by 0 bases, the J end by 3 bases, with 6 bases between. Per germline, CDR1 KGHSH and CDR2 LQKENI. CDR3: CASSPPASYNEQFF. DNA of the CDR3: TGTGCCAGCTCACCACCCGCAAGCTACAATGAGCAGTTCTTC.

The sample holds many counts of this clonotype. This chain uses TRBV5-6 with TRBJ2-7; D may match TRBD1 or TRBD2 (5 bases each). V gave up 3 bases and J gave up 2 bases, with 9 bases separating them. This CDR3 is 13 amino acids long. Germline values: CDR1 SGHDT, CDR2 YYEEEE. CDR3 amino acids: CASSWGYTYEQYF. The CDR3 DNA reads TGTGCCAGCAGCTGGGGGTACACCTACGAGCAGTACTTC.

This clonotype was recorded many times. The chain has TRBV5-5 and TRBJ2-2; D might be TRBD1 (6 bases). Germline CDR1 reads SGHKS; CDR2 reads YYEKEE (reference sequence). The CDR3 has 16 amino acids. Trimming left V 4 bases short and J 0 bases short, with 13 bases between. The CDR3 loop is CASSGGQISNTGELFF. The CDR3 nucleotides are TGTGCCAGCAGCGGAGGACAGATCTCGAACACCGGGGAGCTGTTTTTT.

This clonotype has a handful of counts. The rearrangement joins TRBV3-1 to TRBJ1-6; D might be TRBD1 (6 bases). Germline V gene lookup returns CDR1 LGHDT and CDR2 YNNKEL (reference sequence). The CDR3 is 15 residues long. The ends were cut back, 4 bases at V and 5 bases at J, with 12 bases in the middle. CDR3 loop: CASSLGGANNSPLHF. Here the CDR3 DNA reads TGTGCCAGCAGCCTGGGGGGCGCAAATAATTCACCCCTCCACTTT.

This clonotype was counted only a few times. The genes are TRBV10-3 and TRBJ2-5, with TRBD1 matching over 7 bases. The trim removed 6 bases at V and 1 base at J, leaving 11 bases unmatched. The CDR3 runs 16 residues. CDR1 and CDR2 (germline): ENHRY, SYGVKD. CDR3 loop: CAISSPQTGPQETQYF. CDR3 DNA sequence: TGTGCCATCAGCTCCCCTCAGACAGGGCCCCAAGAGACCCAGTACTTC.

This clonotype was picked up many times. For the CDR3, the DNA is TGTGCCAGCAGGGATCGGACAGGGAGCAATCAGCCCCAGCATTTT. Translation gives CASRDRTGSNQPQHF. The chain links TRBV7-2 to TRBJ1-5; 8 nucleotides align to TRBD1. The CDR3 runs to 15 residues. The V segment lost 6 bases and the J segment 1 base; nucleotides outside the gene matches: 5. The germline CDR1 and CDR2 sequences are SGHTA and FQGNSA.

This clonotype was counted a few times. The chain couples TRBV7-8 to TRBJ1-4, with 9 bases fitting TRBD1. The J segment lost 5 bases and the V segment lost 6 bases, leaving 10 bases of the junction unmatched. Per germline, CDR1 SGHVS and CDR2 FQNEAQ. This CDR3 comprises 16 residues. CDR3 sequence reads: CASSLQTGGGNEKLFF. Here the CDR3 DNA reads TGTGCCAGCAGTTTGCAAACAGGGGGCGGCAATGAAAAACTGTTTTTT.

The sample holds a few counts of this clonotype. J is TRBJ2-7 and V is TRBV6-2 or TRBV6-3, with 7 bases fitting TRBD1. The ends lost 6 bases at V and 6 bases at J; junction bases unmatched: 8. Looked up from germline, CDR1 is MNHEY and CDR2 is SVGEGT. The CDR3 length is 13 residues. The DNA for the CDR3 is TGTGCCAGCAGCCAGGGGACAGCCGGCGAGCAGTACTTC. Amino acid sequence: CASSQGTAGEQYF.

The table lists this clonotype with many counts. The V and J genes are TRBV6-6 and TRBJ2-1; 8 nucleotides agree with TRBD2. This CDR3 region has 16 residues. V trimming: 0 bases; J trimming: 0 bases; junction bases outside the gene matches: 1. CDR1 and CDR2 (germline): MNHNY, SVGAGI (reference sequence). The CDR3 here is CASSYSRGGSYNEQFF. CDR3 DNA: TGTGCCAGCAGTTACTCCCGGGGGGGCTCCTACAATGAGCAGTTCTTC.

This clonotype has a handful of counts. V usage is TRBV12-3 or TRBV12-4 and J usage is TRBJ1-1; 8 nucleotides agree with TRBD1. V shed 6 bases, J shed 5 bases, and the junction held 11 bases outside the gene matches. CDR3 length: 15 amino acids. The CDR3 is CASSDTGGEKTEAFF. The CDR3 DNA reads TGTGCCAGCAGCGATACAGGGGGAGAGAAGACTGAAGCTTTCTTT.

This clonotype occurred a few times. The CDR3 is CAWSRQGGYNEQFF. CDR3 coding DNA: TGTGCCTGGAGTAGGCAGGGGGGGTACAATGAGCAGTTCTTC. The chain joins TRBV30 to TRBJ2-1; D possibly matches TRBD1 or TRBD2 (7 bases each). The length of the CDR3 is 14 residues. The V end was cut by 2 bases, the J end by 4 bases, with 12 bases between. CDR1 is GTSNPN, CDR2 SVGIG, per germline (reference sequence). Looking up the rest from reference TRBV30 and TRBJ2-1 gives the full variable domain: SQTIHQWPATLVQPVGSPLSLECTVEGTSNPNLYWYRQAAGRGLQLLFYSVGIGQISSEVPQNLSASRPQDRQFILSSKKLLLSDSGFYLCAWSRQGGYNEQFFGPGTRLTVL.